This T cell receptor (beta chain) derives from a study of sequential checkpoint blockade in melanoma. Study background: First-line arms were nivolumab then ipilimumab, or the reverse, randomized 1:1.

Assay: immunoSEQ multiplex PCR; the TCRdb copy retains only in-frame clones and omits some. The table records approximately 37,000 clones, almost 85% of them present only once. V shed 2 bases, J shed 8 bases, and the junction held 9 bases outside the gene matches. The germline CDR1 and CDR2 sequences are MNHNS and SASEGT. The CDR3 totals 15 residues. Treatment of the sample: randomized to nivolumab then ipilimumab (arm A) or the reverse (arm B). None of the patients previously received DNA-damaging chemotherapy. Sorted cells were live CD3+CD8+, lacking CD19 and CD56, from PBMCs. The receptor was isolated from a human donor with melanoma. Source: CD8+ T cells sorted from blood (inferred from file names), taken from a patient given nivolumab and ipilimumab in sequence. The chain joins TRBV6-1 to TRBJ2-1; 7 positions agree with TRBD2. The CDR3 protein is CASSENGWEGDEQFF. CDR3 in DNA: TGTGCCAGCAGTGAAAATGGGTGGGAGGGCGATGAGCAGTTCTTC.